This TCR beta chain originates from a study of OX40 agonist ivuxolimab in advanced cancers. Generated by immunoSEQ multiplex PCR, the TCRdb table keeps only in-frame clones and is missing some. Here the sample spans 56,000 or so clones, 65% to 85% being singletons. Germline lookup yields CDR1 SGHTA and CDR2 FQGNSA. V lost 5 bases and J 4 bases, leaving 9 bases between the germline ends. CDR3 size: 13 residues. The J gene is TRBJ1-3, the V gene TRBV7-2; perhaps TRBD1 as D (5 bases). The TCR comes from an adult with an advanced solid tumor such as melanoma, head and neck, liver or kidney cancer. Here the sequenced sample was CD4+ or CD8+ T cells sorted from blood, taken in a trial of the OX40 agonist ivuxolimab. CDR3 loop: CASSIQGGNTIYF. The CDR3 DNA reads as TGTGCCAGCAGCATTCAGGGAGGAAACACCATATATTTT.